The sequence of this T cell receptor (beta chain) was determined in a study of T cell repertoires in cytomegalovirus infection. V was trimmed by 2 bases and J by 12 bases, leaving 16 bases between them. In germline, CDR1 is DFQATT, CDR2 SNEGSKA (reference sequence). This CDR3 contains 12 residues. TCRdb re-analysed the reads in MiXCR, keeping a single row per CDR3 protein. The profile shows around 260,000 distinct CDR3 sequences, about 25% of them singletons. This clonotype was seen only a few times. Material for sequencing was PBMCs. The V gene is TRBV20-1, the J gene TRBJ1-1; D is undetermined. This sequence originates from a human donor in good health (CMV status not recorded). Some clones in this sample may be carry-over from other donors' samples. The CDR3 region is CSARRTARWSFF. CDR3 bases: TGCAGTGCTAGAAGAACTGCGCGCTGGTCTTTCTTT.